This passage covers 5 T cell receptor beta chains from one sample sequenced in a study of tumor-infiltrating T cells and Merkel cell polyomavirus. Study at large: The T cells studied were KLL-specific CD8+ cells against Merkel polyomavirus.

Generated by immunoSEQ multiplex PCR, the TCRdb table keeps only in-frame clones and is missing some. Of 2,000 to 2,500 clones in the sample, roughly 97% are singletons; the top ten hold approximately 2.5%. All patients' tumors stained robustly positive for Merkel cell polyomavirus Large T antigen by immunohistochemistry. Sequenced sample: lymph node tissue. Receptors were obtained from a man aged 65 to 79 with Merkel cell carcinoma.

The J gene is TRBJ1-2, the V gene TRBV6-1; D is ambiguous. This CDR3 is built from 13 residues. The ends were cut back, 2 bases at V and 5 bases at J, with 9 bases in the middle. CDR1 and CDR2 from the germline V gene are MNHNS and SASEGT. CDR3 sequence reads: CASSERPEYGYTF. The DNA of the CDR3 is TGTGCCAGCAGTGAACGCCCCGAGTATGGCTACACCTTC.

The rearrangement uses TRBV4-3 and TRBJ2-5; D might be TRBD2 (7 bases). Germline CDR1 LGHNA, CDR2 YSLEER. The CDR3 consists of 14 residues. Trimming took 4 bases from V and 5 from J, leaving 14 bases between them. The CDR3, as DNA: TGCGCCAGCAGCCCTGGGGGGGCGGGGGAGACCCAGTACTTC. Encoded protein: CASSPGGAGETQYF.

The chain couples TRBV18 to TRBJ2-2; 7 nucleotides line up with TRBD2. There are 18 residues in the CDR3. Germline V CDR1 and CDR2: KGHSH, LQKENI. Unmatched junction bases numbered 15, after V lost 3 bases and J lost 5 bases. The CDR3 DNA follows: TGTGCCAGCTCACCCAACATTCTCGCGGGAGTTTATACCGGGGAGCTGTTTTTT. Amino acid sequence: CASSPNILAGVYTGELFF.

V usage is TRBV19 and J usage is TRBJ1-5, with TRBD1 as a possible D gene (6 bases). The CDR3 consists of 14 residues. Trimming left V 5 bases short and J 0 bases short, with 8 bases between. Per germline, CDR1 LNHDA and CDR2 SQIVND (reference sequence). As DNA, the CDR3 is TGTGCCAGTAGTTCAGGGGTTAGCAATCAGCCCCAGCATTTT. Its translation is CASSSGVSNQPQHF.

The genes are TRBV9 and TRBJ2-1, with 9 positions matching TRBD2. The V segment lost 0 bases and the J segment 8 bases; nucleotides outside the gene matches: 6. The CDR3 spans 15 residues. Germline CDR1 reads SGDLS; CDR2 reads YYNGEE. The CDR3 DNA sequence: TGTGCCAGCAGCGTAGGACTAGCGGCGTGGGATGAGCAGTTCTTC. This codes for CASSVGLAAWDEQFF.